The sequence of this TCR beta chain was determined in a study of shared clonotypes between healthy human individuals. Across the whole study: Three CD4 naive, three CD4 memory, two CD8 naive and one CD8 memory plate were used per donor. The study, taken as a whole, reports: Deeper or shallower sequencing was expected to change how clonotypes are shared among donors.

Notes on this clone: Antigen specificity is unknown.

Only in-frame clones appear in the TCRdb table, and some are missing; sequencing was by immunoSEQ multiplex PCR. The repertoire consists of hundreds of thousands of clones, with less than 85% occurring once and the leading ten covering around 1.6%. The CDR3 has 13 amino acids. The V end was cut by 2 bases, the J end by 4 bases, with 11 bases between. The germline V gene has CDR1 SQVTM and CDR2 ANQGSEA. The chain recombines TRBV29-1 with TRBJ2-5, with D unresolved. Sequencing was carried out using memory CD4+ T cells sorted from blood. Sample subset: CD45RA-negative fraction. This receptor was taken from a woman aged 25 to 45 in good health. The CDR3 DNA sequence: TGCAGCGTTGAACAAGGGCCGGTAGAGACCCAGTACTTC. Amino acid sequence: CSVEQGPVETQYF.